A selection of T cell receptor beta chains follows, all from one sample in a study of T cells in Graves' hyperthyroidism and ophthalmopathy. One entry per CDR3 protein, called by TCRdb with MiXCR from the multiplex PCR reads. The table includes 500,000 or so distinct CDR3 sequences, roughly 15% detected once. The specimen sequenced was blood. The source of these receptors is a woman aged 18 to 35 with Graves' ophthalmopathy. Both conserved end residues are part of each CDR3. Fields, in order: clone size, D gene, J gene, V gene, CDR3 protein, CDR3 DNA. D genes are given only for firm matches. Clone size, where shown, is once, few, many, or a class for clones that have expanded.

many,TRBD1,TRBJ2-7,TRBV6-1,CASQPTGGSYEQYF,TGTGCCAGCCAACCCACAGGGGGCTCCTACGAGCAGTACTTC
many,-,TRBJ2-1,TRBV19,CASSTGYSYNEQFF,TGTGCCAGTAGTACCGGCTACTCCTACAATGAGCAGTTCTTC
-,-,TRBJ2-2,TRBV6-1,CASSGGGPLAGSCFF,-
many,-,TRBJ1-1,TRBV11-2,CASSLAPVAFF,TGTGCCAGCAGCTTAGCTCCCGTAGCTTTCTTT
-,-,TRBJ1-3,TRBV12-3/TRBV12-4,CASSYPTDSGNTIYF,TGTGCCAGCAGTTACCCGACAGATTCTGGAAACACCATATATTTT
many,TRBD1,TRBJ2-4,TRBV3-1,CASSQYEGQKTLAKNIQYF,TGTGCCAGCAGCCAATACGAGGGACAGAAGACCCTAGCCAAAAACATTCAGTACTTC
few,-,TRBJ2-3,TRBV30,CASSAGTPKDTQYF,TGTGCCAGTAGCGCCGGGACACCCAAAGATACGCAGTATTTT
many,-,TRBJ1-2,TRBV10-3,CAISPGDNYGYTF,TGTGCCATCAGTCCGGGGGATAACTATGGCTACACCTTC
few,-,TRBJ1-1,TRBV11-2,CASSLDRAGEAFF,TGTGCCAGCAGCTTAGATCGAGCGGGCGAAGCTTTCTTT
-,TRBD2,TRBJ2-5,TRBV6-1,CASSVVAGGQETQYF,TGTGCCAGCAGTGTGGTAGCGGGGGGCCAAGAGACCCAGTACTTC
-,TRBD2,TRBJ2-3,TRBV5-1,CASSRGLAGGPGTDTQYF,TGCGCCAGCAGCCGCGGACTAGCGGGGGGGCCAGGCACAGATACGCAGTATTTT
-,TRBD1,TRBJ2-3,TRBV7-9,CASSGRGGQGRADTQYF,TGTGCCAGCAGCGGGCGAGGGGGACAGGGGCGAGCAGATACGCAGTATTTT
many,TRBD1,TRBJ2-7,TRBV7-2,CASSLDRISYEQYF,TGTGCCAGCAGCTTGGACAGGATTTCCTACGAGCAGTACTTC
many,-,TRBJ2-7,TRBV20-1,CSAAPGVEQYF,TGCAGTGCCGCGCCCGGGGTCGAGCAGTACTTC
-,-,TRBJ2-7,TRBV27,CASSLATTGTEQYF,TGTGCCAGCAGTTTGGCTACTACAGGGACCGAGCAGTACTTC
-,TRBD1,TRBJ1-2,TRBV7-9,CASSDRDRDIDGYTF,TGTGCCAGCAGCGATCGGGACAGGGATATCGATGGCTACACCTTC
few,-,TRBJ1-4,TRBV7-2,CASSLGSGSERLFF,TGTGCCAGCAGCTTAGGGTCCGGGAGTGAAAGACTGTTTTTT
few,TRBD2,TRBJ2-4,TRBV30,CAWRRASGNKNIQYF,TGTGCCTGGAGACGGGCTAGCGGCAACAAAAACATTCAGTACTTC
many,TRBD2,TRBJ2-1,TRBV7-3,CASSLTGGKNEQFF,TGTGCCAGCAGCTTAACGGGGGGGAAGAATGAGCAGTTCTTC
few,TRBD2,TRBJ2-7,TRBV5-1,CASSLEPAGARGSYEQYF,TGCGCCAGCAGCTTAGAACCAGCGGGAGCCCGTGGTTCCTACGAGCAGTACTTC
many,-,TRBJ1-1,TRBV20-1,CSAGEEGGPAFF,TGCAGTGCTGGAGAGGAGGGCGGCCCAGCTTTCTTT
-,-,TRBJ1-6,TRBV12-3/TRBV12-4,CASSRDRTSSYNSPLHF,TGTGCCAGCAGCCGTGACAGGACGAGCTCCTATAATTCACCCCTCCACTTT
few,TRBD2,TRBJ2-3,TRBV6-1,CASMDSGGAADTQYF,TGTGCCAGCATGGATAGCGGGGGGGCTGCAGATACGCAGTATTTT
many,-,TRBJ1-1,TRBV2,CASRTTPVAFF,TGTGCCAGCAGGACCACTCCGGTGGCTTTCTTT
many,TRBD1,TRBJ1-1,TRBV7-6,CASSYYRQGDTEAFF,TGTGCCAGCAGCTACTATCGACAGGGAGACACTGAAGCTTTCTTT
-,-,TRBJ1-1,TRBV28,CASSLTGLDTEAFF,TGTGCCAGCAGTCTAACAGGGTTAGACACTGAAGCTTTCTTT
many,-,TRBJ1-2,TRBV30,CAWTGSSGYTF,TGTGCCTGGACAGGGTCTTCTGGCTACACCTTC
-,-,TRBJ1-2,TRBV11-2,CASSLGTGMKYTF,TGTGCCAGCAGCTTAGGTACAGGCATGAAGTATACCTTC
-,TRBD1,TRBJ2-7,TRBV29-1,CSVETGVGSYEQYF,TGCAGCGTTGAAACAGGGGTGGGCTCCTACGAGCAGTACTTC
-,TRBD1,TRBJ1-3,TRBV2,CASSSGTGENTIYF,TGTGCCAGCAGCTCCGGGACAGGGGAAAACACCATATATTTT
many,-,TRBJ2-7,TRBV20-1,CSARDPAGPLGYEQYF,TGCAGTGCTAGAGATCCCGCAGGCCCCCTAGGCTACGAGCAGTACTTC
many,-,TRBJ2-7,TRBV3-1,CASSPLEGGPAQEQYF,TGTGCCAGCAGCCCTCTTGAGGGGGGACCTGCTCAAGAGCAGTACTTC
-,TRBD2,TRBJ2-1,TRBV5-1,CASSSQSGGVREQFF,TGCGCCAGCAGCTCTCAAAGCGGGGGGGTCCGGGAGCAGTTCTTC
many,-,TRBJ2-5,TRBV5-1,CASSLRTVQETQYF,TGCGCCAGCAGCTTGCGGACAGTACAAGAGACCCAGTACTTC
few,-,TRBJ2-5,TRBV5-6,CASSLEGALQETQYF,TGTGCCAGCAGCTTGGAGGGAGCCCTACAAGAGACCCAGTACTTC
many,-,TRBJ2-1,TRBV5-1,CASSPSGDNEQFF,TGCGCCAGCAGCCCATCAGGAGACAATGAGCAGTTCTTC
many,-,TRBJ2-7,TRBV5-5,CASSYTGTSYEQYF,TGTGCCAGCAGCTATACCGGGACAAGCTACGAGCAGTACTTC
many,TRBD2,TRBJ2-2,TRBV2,CATLMAGGPIGELFF,TGTGCCACCCTCATGGCGGGGGGGCCAATCGGGGAGCTGTTTTTT
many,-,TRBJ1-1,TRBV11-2,CASTPYGGASTEAFF,TGTGCCAGCACTCCGTATGGGGGCGCGAGCACTGAAGCTTTCTTT
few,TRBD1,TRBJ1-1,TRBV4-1,CASSPLPGQGTNTEAFF,TGCGCCAGCAGCCCCCTCCCGGGACAGGGGACGAACACTGAAGCTTTCTTT
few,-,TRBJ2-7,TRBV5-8,CAGGVEGKAYEQYF,TGTGCCGGAGGTGTGGAGGGGAAAGCCTACGAGCAGTACTTC
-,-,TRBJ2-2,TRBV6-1,CASSENGATGELFF,TGTGCCAGCAGTGAAAATGGGGCCACCGGGGAGCTGTTTTTT
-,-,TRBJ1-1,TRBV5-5,CASSFTGGKDTEAFF,TGTGCCAGCAGCTTTACAGGAGGCAAGGACACTGAAGCTTTCTTT
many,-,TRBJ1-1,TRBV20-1,CSALDGVQMNTEAFF,TGCAGTGCTCTCGACGGAGTTCAGATGAACACTGAAGCTTTCTTT
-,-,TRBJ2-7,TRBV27,CASSLRPGGLDEQYF,TGTGCCAGCAGTCTCAGGCCGGGGGGCCTAGACGAGCAGTACTTC
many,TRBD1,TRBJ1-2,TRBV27,CASRAQGEYGYTF,TGTGCCAGCAGAGCACAGGGGGAATATGGCTACACCTTC
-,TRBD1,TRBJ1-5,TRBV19,CASSPRTGLDQPQHF,TGTGCCAGTAGTCCGCGGACAGGACTGGATCAGCCCCAGCATTTT
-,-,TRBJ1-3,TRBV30,CAWSQISGNTIYF,TGTGCCTGGAGTCAGATCTCTGGAAACACCATATATTTT
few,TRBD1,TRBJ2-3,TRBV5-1,CASSLWTGGTDTQYF,TGCGCCAGCAGCTTGTGGACAGGGGGCACAGATACGCAGTATTTT
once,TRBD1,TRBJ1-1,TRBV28,CASSLYGTGYTEAFF,TGTGCCAGCAGTTTATACGGGACAGGGTACACTGAAGCTTTCTTT